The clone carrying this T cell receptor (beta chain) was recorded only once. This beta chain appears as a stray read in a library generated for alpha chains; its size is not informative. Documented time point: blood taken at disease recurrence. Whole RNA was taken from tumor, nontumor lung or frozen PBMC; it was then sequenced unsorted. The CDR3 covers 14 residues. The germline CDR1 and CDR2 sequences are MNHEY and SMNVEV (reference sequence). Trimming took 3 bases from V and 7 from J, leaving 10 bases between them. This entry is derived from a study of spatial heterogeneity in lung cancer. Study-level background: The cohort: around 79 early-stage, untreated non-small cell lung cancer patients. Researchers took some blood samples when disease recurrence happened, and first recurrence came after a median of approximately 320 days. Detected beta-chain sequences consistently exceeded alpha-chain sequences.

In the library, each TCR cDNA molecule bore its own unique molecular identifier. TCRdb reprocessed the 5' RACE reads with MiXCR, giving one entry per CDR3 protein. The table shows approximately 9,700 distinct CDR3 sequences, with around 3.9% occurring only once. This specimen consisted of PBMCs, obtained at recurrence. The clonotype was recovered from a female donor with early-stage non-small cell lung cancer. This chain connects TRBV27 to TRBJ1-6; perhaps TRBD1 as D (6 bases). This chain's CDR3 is CASSFEGENSPLHF. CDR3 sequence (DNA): TGTGCCAGCAGTTTTGAGGGGGAAAATTCACCCCTCCACTTT.